Following are 14 T cell receptor beta chains from one sample sequenced in a study of blood T cells in healthy people across ages. A J-beta primer mix and a sample-barcoded 5' primer were used in a second PCR of roughly 7 to 12 cycles. TCRdb re-called the 5' RACE reads with MiXCR, one entry per CDR3 protein. The table has 1.5 million to 2 million distinct CDR3 sequences, 34% seen once. Sequences were obtained from blood. These receptors were obtained from a woman between 25 and 40 years old in good health.

The chain joins TRBV6-2 or TRBV6-3 to TRBJ2-3; 11 bases map to TRBD2. The length of the CDR3 is 15 residues. The V gene end was trimmed by 6 bases and the J gene end by 2 bases; junction bases not matched to a gene: 4. The germline CDR1 and CDR2 sequences are MNHEY and SVGEGT. The DNA for the CDR3 is TGTGCCAGCAGACCGGGACTAGCGGTCACAGATACGCAGTATTTT. Residues: CASRPGLAVTDTQYF.

This clonotype was detected a few times. V gene TRBV2 combines with J gene TRBJ2-7; D ambiguous. Germline V gene data show CDR1 as SNHLY and CDR2 as FYNNEI. The CDR3 is 16 amino acids. V was cut by 6 bases and J by 0 bases, with 18 bases left in between. The CDR3 DNA is TGTGCCAGCAGCCCCCCGGACGGAAAGGTCTCCTACGAGCAGTACTTC. It translates to CASSPPDGKVSYEQYF.

V is TRBV20-1 and J is TRBJ2-1; 11 bases align to TRBD2. The CDR3 is 17 amino acids. The germline V gene has CDR1 DFQATT and CDR2 SNEGSKA (reference sequence). Trimming at V came to 6 bases and at J to 2 bases, leaving 12 bases not matched to a gene. CDR3 DNA sequence: TGCAGTGCCCAAGGACTAGCGGGCCTAAATGCCTACAATGAGCAGTTCTTC. Translated, it gives CSAQGLAGLNAYNEQFF.

Comment on this clonotype: One end of the junction varies from germline; a read error may be responsible. The chain links TRBV7-2 to TRBJ2-1; 10 bases match TRBD2. The germline gives CDR1 SGHTA, CDR2 FQGNSA. This CDR3 is built from 18 residues. In DNA form, the CDR3 reads TGTGTCAGCAGCTTAGCTTCTAGCGGGGGACTTTTTTACAATGAGCAGTTCTTC. Its protein product is CVSSLASSGGLFYNEQFF. The full variable domain, in which reference TRBV7-2 and TRBJ2-1 provide the parts outside the CDR3, is GAGVSQSPSNKVTEKGKDVELRCDPISGHTALYWYRQSLGQGLEFLIYFQGNSAPDKSGLPSDRFSAERTGGSVSTLTIQRTQQEDSAVYLCVSSLASSGGLFYNEQFFGPGTRLTVL.

The V call is TRBV6-5, the J call TRBJ2-3; TRBD2 matches 12 bases. CDR3 length equals 17 residues. The V gene's germline CDR1 is MNHEY and CDR2 SVGAGI. Germline trimming cut 0 bases from V and 2 bases from J; bases unmatched to any gene: 3. The CDR3 bases are TGTGCCAGCAGTTACTCCAGACTAGCGGGAGTCACAGATACGCAGTATTTT. It codes for CASSYSRLAGVTDTQYF.

The chain couples TRBV6-1 to TRBJ2-7, with 9 positions matching TRBD1. The CDR3 has 16 amino acids. Germline assignment: CDR1 MNHNS and CDR2 SASEGT. The junction had 11 bases not matched to a gene; V was cut back by 7 bases and J by 1 base. The chain's CDR3 is CASTQGQGARSYEQYF. As DNA, the CDR3 is TGTGCCAGCACCCAGGGACAGGGCGCACGGTCCTACGAGCAGTACTTC.

This clonotype was detected only once. The chain couples TRBV7-8 to TRBJ1-5; D possibly corresponds to TRBD1 (6 bases). The CDR3 loop spans 14 amino acids. Trimming took 2 bases from V and 7 from J, leaving 12 bases between them. The germline gives CDR1 SGHVS, CDR2 FQNEAQ. CDR3 residues: CASSLSTGKQPQHF. Here the CDR3 DNA reads TGTGCCAGCAGCTTATCCACAGGGAAACAGCCCCAGCATTTT.

V is TRBV5-1 and J is TRBJ1-2; D ambiguous. Germline V lookup: CDR1 SGHRS, CDR2 YFSETQ. Trimming cost V 0 bases and J 0 bases, with 6 bases left between them. This CDR3 spans 14 amino acids. The CDR3 reads CASSLDTANYGYTF. In nucleotides, the CDR3 is TGCGCCAGCAGCTTGGACACAGCTAACTATGGCTACACCTTC.

This clonotype was recorded a few times. This chain uses TRBV7-2 with TRBJ2-7; 7 bases match TRBD2. The CDR3 spans 15 residues. Trimming removed 5 bases from V and 7 bases from J; junction bases left unmatched: 14. CDR1 and CDR2 from the germline V gene are SGHTA and FQGNSA. CDR3 coding DNA: TGTGCCAGCAGCCCCGGCGGGAGTTACCCTTTGGAGCAGTACTTC. Its translation is CASSPGGSYPLEQYF.

This sequence joins TRBV30 and TRBJ1-2; no firm D call. V lost 0 bases and J 7 bases, leaving 9 bases between the germline ends. CDR3 length: 12 residues. Germline CDR1 reads GTSNPN; CDR2 reads SVGIG (reference sequence). The CDR3 DNA is TGTGCCTGGAGTGTAGGAGTTGGTGGCTACACCTTC. Encoded protein: CAWSVGVGGYTF. The whole variable domain, remainder taken from reference TRBV30 and TRBJ1-2, is SQTIHQWPATLVQPVGSPLSLECTVEGTSNPNLYWYRQAAGRGLQLLFYSVGIGQISSEVPQNLSASRPQDRQFILSSKKLLLSDSGFYLCAWSVGVGGYTFGSGTRLTVV.

The gene calls are TRBV6-5 and TRBJ2-1; TRBD2 agrees at 13 bases. The germline CDR1 and CDR2 sequences are MNHEY and SVGAGI. J was trimmed by 7 bases and V by 0 bases; bases with no gene match: 12. The CDR3 extends over 19 amino acids. The CDR3 nucleotides are TGTGCCAGCAGTTACTCGAGTCCCCTACTAGCGGGAGGGGGGAATGAGCAGTTCTTC. This codes for CASSYSSPLLAGGGNEQFF.

The V call is TRBV19, the J call TRBJ2-3; D is unclear. V lost 7 bases to trimming and J lost 2 bases, with 10 bases between them. The germline gives CDR1 LNHDA, CDR2 SQIVND (reference sequence). The CDR3 totals 13 residues. The CDR3 DNA is TGTGCCAGTAAGCAAAGGGCCACAGATACGCAGTATTTT. Its translation: CASKQRATDTQYF.

The chain employs TRBV6-1 and TRBJ1-4, with D possibly TRBD1 on 6 matching bases. V lost 6 bases and J 4 bases, leaving 15 bases between the germline ends. The CDR3 length is 15 residues. From germline, CDR1 is MNHNS and CDR2 SASEGT. CDR3 loop: CASRKVRTDNEKLFF. As DNA, the CDR3 is TGTGCCAGCAGAAAAGTACGGACAGATAATGAAAAACTGTTTTTT.

The chain links TRBV13 to TRBJ2-2, with D tentatively TRBD1 (5 bases). There are 16 residues in the CDR3. Trimming shortened V by 5 bases and J by 1 base, and 14 bases separated the two germline ends. Germline lookup yields CDR1 PRHDT and CDR2 FYEKMQ (reference sequence). The CDR3 nucleotides read TGTGCCAGCAGCCAAACCGCAGGGCGGAACACCGGGGAGCTGTTTTTT. It yields the protein CASSQTAGRNTGELFF.